Listed here are 15 T cell receptor beta chains from one sample, sequenced in a study of shared clonotypes between healthy human individuals. The assay was immunoSEQ multiplex PCR, and TCRdb's table has in-frame clones only and misses some. This table holds approximately 640,000 clones, 90% found once. Sequenced material: memory CD8+ T cells from PBMCs. Subset reported: CD45RO+ cells pooled with CCR7-negative TemRA cells. These receptors were obtained from a man aged 18 to 29 in good health. Some clones in this sample may be carry-over from other donors' samples.

This clone was detected many times. V is TRBV4-1 and J is TRBJ2-5; no clear D. This CDR3 spans 13 amino acids. The ends were cut back, 1 base at V and 4 bases at J, with 7 bases in the middle. Germline V gene lookup returns CDR1 MGHRA and CDR2 YSYEKL. As DNA, the CDR3 is TGCGCCAGCAGCCAAGGGGTGAGAGAGACCCAGTACTTC. Its protein is CASSQGVRETQYF.

The V call is TRBV7-2, the J call TRBJ2-7; D perhaps matches TRBD2 (7 bases). CDR3 length: 15 residues. In germline, CDR1 is SGHTA, CDR2 FQGNSA. Trimming cost V 1 base and J 4 bases, with 14 bases left between them. CDR3 sequence: CASSLEGEGGYEQYF. CDR3 nucleotide sequence: TGTGCCAGCAGCTTAGAGGGGGAGGGCGGGTACGAGCAGTACTTC. Full variable domain (missing parts from reference TRBV7-2 and TRBJ2-7): GAGVSQSPSNKVTEKGKDVELRCDPISGHTALYWYRQSLGQGLEFLIYFQGNSAPDKSGLPSDRFSAERTGGSVSTLTIQRTQQEDSAVYLCASSLEGEGGYEQYFGPGTRLTVT.

The chain employs TRBV7-6 and TRBJ2-1, with 10 bases fitting TRBD2. V trimming: 5 bases; J trimming: 5 bases; junction bases outside the gene matches: 12. CDR1 is SGHVS, CDR2 FNYEAQ, per germline. This CDR3 contains 17 residues. The CDR3 nucleotides read TGTGCCAGCAGCCAAGCCTGGACTAGCGGACCGAACAATGAGCAGTTCTTC. Protein product: CASSQAWTSGPNNEQFF.

V and J are TRBV2 and TRBJ1-2, with D unclear. V was clipped by 7 bases and J by 7 bases, with 16 bases between them. CDR3 length: 13 residues. CDR1 is SNHLY, CDR2 FYNNEI, per germline. DNA for the CDR3: TGTGCCAGCACTCTGGGCTCAAGTGGTGGCTACACCTTC. Translating gives CASTLGSSGGYTF.

This clone was found once. The rearrangement uses TRBV10-3 and TRBJ2-5; D gene unclear. The ends were cut back, 3 bases at V and 5 bases at J, with 13 bases in the middle. The germline V gene has CDR1 ENHRY and CDR2 SYGVKD. This CDR3 has 14 residues. The CDR3 sequence is CAISDRALEETQYF. CDR3 nucleotides: TGTGCCATCAGTGATAGGGCCCTGGAGGAGACCCAGTACTTC.

With respect to this clone: With a much larger clone just one base away, this may be a read error. This sequence joins TRBV4-2 and TRBJ2-1, with TRBD2 identical over 11 bases. Trimming at V came to 0 bases and at J to 3 bases, leaving 1 base not matched to a gene. The germline V gene encodes CDR1 LGHNA and CDR2 YNFKEQ. The CDR3 extends over 16 amino acids. The CDR3 loop reads CASSQDGTSGYNEQFF. In nucleotides, the CDR3 is TGTGCCAGCAGCCAAGATGGGACTAGCGGCTACAATGAGCAGTTCTTC.

The chain is built from TRBV7-8 and TRBJ1-3; D is undetermined. This CDR3 region has 14 residues. The V gene's germline CDR1 is SGHVS and CDR2 FQNEAQ. Trimming cost V 1 base and J 2 bases, with 6 bases left between them. The CDR3 protein is CASSLGLTGNTIYF. As DNA, the CDR3 is TGTGCCAGCAGCTTAGGTTTAACTGGAAACACCATATATTTT. Variable domain in full (rest from reference TRBV7-8 and TRBJ1-3): GAGVSQSPRYKVAKRGQDVALRCDPISGHVSLFWYQQALGQGPEFLTYFQNEAQLDKSGLPSDRFFAERPEGSVSTLKIQRTQQEDSAVYLCASSLGLTGNTIYFGEGSWLTVV.

The chain joins TRBV9 to TRBJ1-2, with 7 bases aligning to TRBD1. The V gene end was trimmed by 3 bases and the J gene end by 2 bases; junction bases not matched to a gene: 7. The CDR3 sequence is 15 residues long. Germline CDR1 and CDR2: SGDLS and YYNGEE. CDR3 in amino acids: CASSAFSQGNYGYTF. The CDR3 bases are TGTGCCAGCAGCGCCTTCTCACAGGGGAACTATGGCTACACCTTC.

This chain joins TRBV27 and TRBJ1-4; unclear D gene. The CDR3 is made up of 13 amino acids. Trimming removed 2 bases at V and 7 bases at J, with 8 bases between. Per the germline V gene, CDR1 is MNHEY and CDR2 is SMNVEV (reference sequence). The chain's CDR3 is CASSLLQAEKLFF. In nucleotides, the CDR3 is TGTGCCAGCAGTTTACTCCAGGCTGAAAAACTGTTTTTT.

The chain couples TRBV7-2 to TRBJ2-1; 7 bases fit TRBD1. CDR1 SGHTA and CDR2 FQGNSA come from the germline V gene. CDR3 size: 15 residues. V was clipped by 5 bases and J by 2 bases; unmatched bases: 6. CDR3 sequence reads: CASSLGQRPYNEQFF. The CDR3 DNA reads as TGTGCCAGCAGCCTGGGACAGCGACCCTACAATGAGCAGTTCTTC.

V gene TRBV6-5 combines with J gene TRBJ2-3; 11 nucleotides align to TRBD2. Germline trimming cut 5 bases from V and 1 base from J; bases unmatched to any gene: 2. The germline V gene encodes CDR1 MNHEY and CDR2 SVGAGI. The length of the CDR3 is 15 residues. The CDR3 protein is CASSRLAGRTDTQYF. In DNA, the CDR3 is TGTGCCAGCAGTAGACTAGCGGGACGCACAGATACGCAGTATTTT.

The V and J genes are TRBV18 and TRBJ2-5; no reliable D call. The tail of the sequence fits TRBJ2-7 better, so the J call may be wrong. The CDR3 sequence is 15 residues long. The germline CDR1 and CDR2 sequences are KGHSH and LQKENI. The CDR3 bases are TGTGCCAGCTCACCAGAGCTTGGACCACCCTACGAGCAGTACTTC. Translating gives CASSPELGPPYEQYF.

In this sample, this clone turned up once. This chain uses TRBV11-2 with TRBJ2-7; D is uncertain. Germline V gene lookup returns CDR1 SGHAT and CDR2 FQNNGV. Trimming left V 6 bases short and J 3 bases short, with 12 bases between. The CDR3 is made up of 13 amino acids. CDR3 in DNA: TGTGCCAGCAGACCCCACAGCGACTACGAGCAGTACTTC. Translated: CASRPHSDYEQYF.

V usage is TRBV30 and J usage is TRBJ2-1, with D unclear. The CDR3 spans 13 residues. V lost 6 bases to trimming and J lost 8 bases, with 17 bases between them. The V gene's germline CDR1 is GTSNPN and CDR2 SVGIG (reference sequence). CDR3: CACAYYGFDEQFF. The CDR3 region has the DNA TGTGCCTGTGCGTACTATGGTTTCGATGAGCAGTTCTTC.

The gene calls are TRBV2 and TRBJ2-7; D remains unclear. The CDR3 runs 13 residues. Germline CDR1 and CDR2: SNHLY and FYNNEI. Trimming left V 6 bases short and J 5 bases short, with 14 bases between. The CDR3 spells CASRGSPIHEQYF. The DNA of the CDR3 is TGTGCCAGCAGAGGGTCCCCAATTCACGAGCAGTACTTC.